One T cell receptor beta chain is described in this entry. Its antigen is not known. Expressed TCRB transcripts were sequenced, since all the RNA that had been isolated was reverse transcribed. Profiling relied on immunoSEQ multiplex PCR, and the TCRdb table lists in-frame clones only, not all of them. In the table there are about 240,000 clones, 25% to 30% of which are singletons. The sample is drawn from a study of beta chain features in type 1 diabetes. General observations from the study: Researchers report that Type 1 diabetes patients had moderately but significantly shorter TCRB CDR3s across all four CD4+ subsets. VDJ junctions from type 1 diabetes patients carried fewer insertions and larger deletions.

The ends were cut back, 5 bases at V and 5 bases at J, with 6 bases in the middle. CDR1 and CDR2 from the germline V gene are SEHNR and FQNEAQ (reference sequence). The CDR3 has 11 residues. Staining for CD45RO/CCR7/CD25/CD127/CD95/CD27 allowed sorting of CD4+ naive, central memory, regulatory and stem cell-like memory cells. In all sorted populations, purity surpassed 95%. This rearrangement joins TRBV7-9 to TRBJ2-5, with no clear D. The source material was central memory CD4+ T cells from blood. This clonotype was obtained from a man aged 25-45 years in good health. The CDR3 loop is CASSARETQYF. As DNA, the CDR3 is TGTGCCAGCAGCGCCAGGGAGACCCAGTACTTC.